This TCR beta chain was identified in a study of T cell responses to AZD1222 COVID-19 vaccine. Study-level findings and limits: Close to half of spike-specific TCRs reportedly recognize unmutated variant regions. Increases in Spike-specific TCR breadth and depth were seen after two AZD1222 doses.

TCRdb's copy holds only in-frame clones and misses some; the assay was immunoSEQ multiplex PCR. The data hold about 89,000 clones, with approximately 90% observed a single time. Details on this clone: Its antigen is unidentified.

The clonotype was recovered from an adult in good health. This specimen was peripheral blood, taken on day 0 of MenACWY control vaccination.

The CDR3: CATSDFGNRGRKNTEAFF. CDR3 nucleotide sequence: TGTGCCACCAGTGATTTTGGTAACAGGGGGCGAAAGAACACTGAAGCTTTCTTT. The chain employs TRBV24-1 and TRBJ1-1; 9 bases fit TRBD1. The CDR3 loop spans 18 amino acids. V gave up 1 base and J gave up 1 base; unmatched junction bases: 9. The germline gives CDR1 KGHDR, CDR2 SFDVKD.